The rows below give T cell receptor beta chains drawn from one sample of a study of OX40 agonist ivuxolimab in advanced cancers. Assay used: immunoSEQ multiplex PCR; TCRdb lists only in-frame clones, some missing. The repertoire holds roughly 25,000 clones, 88% seen once, with roughly 9% in the top ten. Sequenced material: CD4+ or CD8+ T cells sorted from blood, taken in a trial of the OX40 agonist ivuxolimab. Receptors were obtained from an adult with an advanced solid tumor such as melanoma, head and neck, liver or kidney cancer. CDR3s include the opening cysteine and the closing phenylalanine or tryptophan. A D gene is named only where the DNA matches it firmly. Clone size, where shown, is once, few, many, or a class for clones that have expanded.

J gene: TRBJ1-5
D gene: TRBD1
clone size: -
V gene: TRBV6-5
CDR3 DNA: TGTGCCAGCAAAATAGGACAGGGTTGGGGACAGCCCCAGCATTTT
CDR3 protein: CASKIGQGWGQPQHF

J gene: TRBJ2-3
D gene: -
clone size: -
V gene: TRBV11-2
CDR3 DNA: TGTGCCAGCAGCTCTCTGACAGGGACTAGCACAGATACGCAGTATTTT
CDR3 protein: CASSSLTGTSTDTQYF

J gene: TRBJ2-7
D gene: -
clone size: -
V gene: TRBV19
CDR3 DNA: TGTGCCAGTAGTGTTGAGGGGGGCCAAGGAGAGCAGTACTTC
CDR3 protein: CASSVEGGQGEQYF

J gene: TRBJ2-1
D gene: -
clone size: -
V gene: TRBV27
CDR3 DNA: TGTGCCAGCCGTCCTTCGGGGGCGTTTAATGAGCAGTTCTTC
CDR3 protein: CASRPSGAFNEQFF

J gene: TRBJ2-3
D gene: -
clone size: -
V gene: TRBV30
CDR3 DNA: TGTGCCTGGAGTGTACAACTGGCCGCGGGGGATACGCAGTATTTT
CDR3 protein: CAWSVQLAAGDTQYF

J gene: TRBJ2-5
D gene: TRBD2
clone size: -
V gene: TRBV10-3
CDR3 DNA: TGTGCCATCAGTGCTCCTCCTAGCGGGGGGCAAGAGACCCAGTACTTC
CDR3 protein: CAISAPPSGGQETQYF

J gene: TRBJ2-5
D gene: -
clone size: -
V gene: TRBV11-2
CDR3 DNA: TGTGCCAGCAGCTTAGATCTAAGTGGGGGGCGCTTGTACTTC
CDR3 protein: CASSLDLSGGRLYF

J gene: TRBJ1-1
D gene: -
clone size: -
V gene: TRBV2
CDR3 DNA: TGTGCCAGCAGTGCTGGGGGGGGGAACACTGAAGCTTTCTTT
CDR3 protein: CASSAGGGNTEAFF

J gene: TRBJ2-1
D gene: -
clone size: -
V gene: TRBV12-5
CDR3 DNA: TGTGCTAGTGGTGCCTCACAGGGAAATGAGCAGTTCTTC
CDR3 protein: CASGASQGNEQFF

J gene: TRBJ1-3
D gene: -
clone size: once
V gene: TRBV11-3
CDR3 DNA: TGTGCCAGCAGCCCGCCGGGACCGAACTCTGGAAACACCATATATTTT
CDR3 protein: CASSPPGPNSGNTIYF

J gene: TRBJ2-1
D gene: TRBD1
clone size: -
V gene: TRBV7-9
CDR3 DNA: TGTGCCAGCAGCGCGGGACAGGGGATCTACAATGAGCAGTTCTTC
CDR3 protein: CASSAGQGIYNEQFF

J gene: TRBJ2-7
D gene: TRBD2
clone size: -
V gene: TRBV7-2
CDR3 DNA: TGTGCCAGCAGCTTAGCGGTGGGGGGGATCGGCGAGCAGTACTTC
CDR3 protein: CASSLAVGGIGEQYF

J gene: TRBJ2-7
D gene: TRBD2
clone size: once
V gene: TRBV30
CDR3 DNA: TGTGCCTGGAGTAGAGCGGGGGGACACGGCGAGCAGTACTTC
CDR3 protein: CAWSRAGGHGEQYF

J gene: TRBJ2-1
D gene: TRBD2
clone size: -
V gene: TRBV4-2
CDR3 DNA: TGTGCCAGCAGCCCCGGACTAGCGGGAGGTATTCACAATGAGCAGTTCTTC
CDR3 protein: CASSPGLAGGIHNEQFF

J gene: TRBJ1-1
D gene: TRBD1
clone size: -
V gene: TRBV28
CDR3 DNA: TGTGCCAGCAGCTGGACAGGGACGGCGAACACTGAAGCTTTCTTT
CDR3 protein: CASSWTGTANTEAFF

J gene: TRBJ1-1
D gene: -
clone size: -
V gene: TRBV7-9
CDR3 DNA: TGTGCCGGGGGGAAGCAGGGAAGAACTGAAGCTTTCTTT
CDR3 protein: CAGGKQGRTEAFF

J gene: TRBJ2-7
D gene: -
clone size: -
V gene: TRBV6-5
CDR3 DNA: TGTGCCAGCAGCTACAGGTCGTCCTACGAGCAGTACTTC
CDR3 protein: CASSYRSSYEQYF

J gene: TRBJ2-7
D gene: TRBD1
clone size: -
V gene: TRBV5-1
CDR3 DNA: TGCGCCAGCAGCAAACCGGGACAGAAGGACGAGCAGTACTTC
CDR3 protein: CASSKPGQKDEQYF

J gene: TRBJ1-1
D gene: -
clone size: few
V gene: TRBV28
CDR3 DNA: TGTGCCAGCAGTTTTTCGACCATGAACACTGAAGCTTTCTTT
CDR3 protein: CASSFSTMNTEAFF

J gene: TRBJ1-1
D gene: -
clone size: -
V gene: TRBV7-3
CDR3 DNA: TGTGCCAGCAGCCCCGGATGGAACACTGAAGCTTTCTTT
CDR3 protein: CASSPGWNTEAFF

J gene: TRBJ2-7
D gene: TRBD1
clone size: -
V gene: TRBV7-9
CDR3 DNA: TGTGCCAGCAGCCCCCAGGGGACAGCCTACGAGCAGTACTTC
CDR3 protein: CASSPQGTAYEQYF

J gene: TRBJ2-4
D gene: TRBD1
clone size: -
V gene: TRBV27
CDR3 DNA: TGTGCCAGCAGTCGACAGGGGATCACAGCCAAAAACATTCAGTACTTC
CDR3 protein: CASSRQGITAKNIQYF

J gene: TRBJ2-5
D gene: TRBD1
clone size: -
V gene: TRBV15
CDR3 DNA: TGTGCCACCAGCAGAGATGTAGGGGACAGGTACCAAGAGACCCAGTACTTC
CDR3 protein: CATSRDVGDRYQETQYF

J gene: TRBJ2-5
D gene: TRBD1
clone size: few
V gene: TRBV12-5
CDR3 DNA: TGTGCTAGTGGTTGGACAGGATCTGAGACCCAGTACTTC
CDR3 protein: CASGWTGSETQYF

J gene: TRBJ2-3
D gene: -
clone size: -
V gene: TRBV10-2
CDR3 DNA: TGCGCCAGCAGGCCTAGCACAGATACGCAGTATTTT
CDR3 protein: CASRPSTDTQYF

J gene: TRBJ2-1
D gene: TRBD2
clone size: -
V gene: TRBV10-3
CDR3 DNA: TGTGCCATCAGTGGAGGGACTAGCGGGAGTAATGAGCAGTTCTTC
CDR3 protein: CAISGGTSGSNEQFF

J gene: TRBJ2-5
D gene: -
clone size: -
V gene: TRBV11-3
CDR3 DNA: TGTGCCAGCAGCTTGGAAGGGGCACGAGAGACCCAGTACTTC
CDR3 protein: CASSLEGARETQYF

J gene: TRBJ2-1
D gene: -
clone size: -
V gene: TRBV2
CDR3 DNA: TGTGCCAGCAGCCCCTTCGGGAGAGGGGGAAATGAGCAGTTCTTC
CDR3 protein: CASSPFGRGGNEQFF

J gene: TRBJ2-1
D gene: -
clone size: few
V gene: TRBV4-1
CDR3 DNA: TGCGCCAGCAGCCCGTTCCGGGACTCTATCTACAATGAGCAGTTCTTC
CDR3 protein: CASSPFRDSIYNEQFF

J gene: TRBJ2-5
D gene: TRBD2
clone size: -
V gene: TRBV14
CDR3 DNA: TGTGCCAGCAGCCCACGCCTCGGGGGGTCGGGGACCCAGTACTTC
CDR3 protein: CASSPRLGGSGTQYF

J gene: TRBJ2-1
D gene: TRBD2
clone size: -
V gene: TRBV30
CDR3 DNA: TGTGCTTGGGGGGGAGGGAGCGGCAATGAGCAGTTCTTC
CDR3 protein: CAWGGGSGNEQFF

J gene: TRBJ1-3
D gene: -
clone size: -
V gene: TRBV5-6
CDR3 DNA: TGTGCCAGCAGCTTCATGATCTCTGGAAACACCATATATTTT
CDR3 protein: CASSFMISGNTIYF

J gene: TRBJ2-7
D gene: -
clone size: -
V gene: TRBV6-5
CDR3 DNA: TGTGCCAGCAGTTCTTCCGGGACTCCCGGACTCCAGGGGCAGTACTTC
CDR3 protein: CASSSSGTPGLQGQYF

J gene: TRBJ2-7
D gene: TRBD2
clone size: -
V gene: TRBV19
CDR3 DNA: TGTGCCAGTAGTGCGAGCGGGAGTCGAGATGAGAAGCAGTACTTC
CDR3 protein: CASSASGSRDEKQYF

J gene: TRBJ2-7
D gene: -
clone size: -
V gene: TRBV19
CDR3 DNA: TGTGCCAGTAGTATAAATCATATAACAGGGTCCTACGAGCAGTACTTC
CDR3 protein: CASSINHITGSYEQYF

J gene: TRBJ2-7
D gene: -
clone size: -
V gene: TRBV10-3
CDR3 DNA: TGTGCCATCAGATCAGGGGCCTCGAGCTCCTACGAGCAGTACTTC
CDR3 protein: CAIRSGASSSYEQYF

J gene: TRBJ2-7
D gene: TRBD2
clone size: -
V gene: TRBV6-5
CDR3 DNA: TGTGCCAGCACAGACATAGCGGGCAACTCCTACGAGCAGTACTTC
CDR3 protein: CASTDIAGNSYEQYF

J gene: TRBJ2-7
D gene: TRBD2
clone size: -
V gene: TRBV5-5
CDR3 DNA: TGTGCCAGCAGACTAAGACTAGCGGGAGACTACGAGCAGTACTTC
CDR3 protein: CASRLRLAGDYEQYF

J gene: TRBJ2-3
D gene: TRBD2
clone size: -
V gene: TRBV19
CDR3 DNA: TGTGCCAGTAAGGGACTAGCGGGAGTCACAGATACGCAGTATTTT
CDR3 protein: CASKGLAGVTDTQYF

J gene: TRBJ1-1
D gene: TRBD1
clone size: -
V gene: TRBV4-2
CDR3 DNA: TGTGCCAGCAGCCTTGGACAGGGACACACTGAAGCTTTCTTT
CDR3 protein: CASSLGQGHTEAFF

J gene: TRBJ2-5
D gene: -
clone size: -
V gene: TRBV5-4
CDR3 DNA: TGTGCCAGCAACTTTAAAGGGGCTGAGACCCAGTACTTC
CDR3 protein: CASNFKGAETQYF

J gene: TRBJ2-1
D gene: -
clone size: -
V gene: TRBV7-3
CDR3 DNA: TGTGCCAGCAGCTTAAATGGTCAGATCTCCTACAATGAGCAGTTCTTC
CDR3 protein: CASSLNGQISYNEQFF